Below, one T cell receptor (beta chain) is given with its context. Its matching antigen is unknown. This entry belongs to a study of blood T cells in healthy people across ages. Sample donors were healthy Caucasian individuals that came from Russia, aged 6 to 90. Peripheral blood, about 10 milliliters per donor, was collected. PBMCs, at least 6.5 million per sample, were isolated. The study's findings and limits: Observed TCR beta diversity showed a strong correlation with the percentage of naive T cells as measured by flow cytometry.

Germline assignment: CDR1 SEHNR and CDR2 FQNEAQ (reference sequence). With 4 bases removed from V and 1 base from J, the gap between germline ends came to 16 bases. This CDR3 comprises 16 residues. A sample-barcoded 5' primer and a J-beta primer mix were used in a second PCR of about 7 to 12 cycles. A single record per CDR3 protein comes from TCRdb applying MiXCR to the 5' RACE reads. The table includes around 1.7 million distinct CDR3 sequences, 28% detected once. The chain is built from TRBV7-9 and TRBJ2-5; a weak D match, TRBD1 (6 bases). Sequenced material: blood. The source is a woman aged 25 to 39 in good health. The CDR3, as DNA: TGTGCCAGCAGCTCGCGACGGGACATTTCCCAAGAGACCCAGTACTTC. This codes for CASSSRRDISQETQYF. Using reference TRBV7-9 and TRBJ2-5 for the parts outside the CDR3, the full variable domain is DTGVSQNPRHKITKRGQNVTFRCDPISEHNRLYWYRQTLGQGPEFLTYFQNEAQLEKSRLLSDRFSAERPKGSFSTLEIQRTEQGDSAMYLCASSSRRDISQETQYFGPGTRLLVL.